The entry below describes one T cell receptor beta chain. The antigen remains unidentified. The data derive from a study of shared clonotypes between healthy human individuals. General study results and limits: Against clonotypes common to all four donors, non-shared ones had lower generation probabilities.

The CDR3 spans 15 residues. Per the germline V gene, CDR1 is MDHEN and CDR2 is SYDVKM. With 4 bases removed from V and 0 bases from J, the gap between germline ends came to 12 bases. Donation came from healthy HIV-negative adults that had no recent acute infections or vaccinations. Researchers divided each subset's genomic DNA evenly across several immunoSEQ plates. Some clones are missing from TCRdb's copy, which holds only in-frame ones; the method was immunoSEQ multiplex PCR. The sample carries roughly 2.6 million clones, more than 90% recorded once. The receptor was derived from a man aged 18 to 29 in good health. Sequencing was done on a sample of naive CD4+ T cells sorted from blood. As to subset: CD45RA+ positively selected. The chain uses TRBV28 and TRBJ1-1; D is uncertain. CDR3 residues: CASSSGSVMNTEAFF. The CDR3 DNA is TGTGCCAGCAGTTCGGGGTCCGTTATGAACACTGAAGCTTTCTTT. Using reference TRBV28 and TRBJ1-1 for the parts outside the CDR3, the full variable domain is DVKVTQSSRYLVKRTGEKVFLECVQDMDHENMFWYRQDPGLGLRLIYFSYDVKMKEKGDIPEGYSVSREKKERFSLILESASTNQTSMYLCASSSGSVMNTEAFFGQGTRLTVV.